These 30 T cell receptor beta chains share one sample of origin, sequenced in a study of OX40 agonist ivuxolimab in advanced cancers. Libraries were prepared by immunoSEQ multiplex PCR; TCRdb keeps only in-frame clonotypes and omits some of them. The data contain nearly 60,000 clones, about 81% of them singletons. The material sequenced was CD4+ or CD8+ T cells sorted from blood, taken in a trial of the OX40 agonist ivuxolimab. All receptors come from an adult with an advanced solid tumor such as melanoma, head and neck, liver or kidney cancer.

The chain combines TRBV5-4 with TRBJ2-7; D remains unclear. Germline CDR1 SGHNT, CDR2 YYREEE (reference sequence). This CDR3 spans 14 amino acids. Between the trimmed V and J ends, which lost 0 bases and 2 bases, there was a span of 9 bases. The chain's CDR3 is CASSLGSDPYEQYF. In DNA, the CDR3 is TGTGCCAGCAGCTTGGGGAGCGATCCCTACGAGCAGTACTTC.

The chain links TRBV2 to TRBJ2-2, with D hard to call. V was pared by 3 bases and J by 4 bases, with 3 bases between. Per germline, CDR1 SNHLY and CDR2 FYNNEI. The CDR3 spans 12 residues. This CDR3 reads CASSDSTGELFF. In DNA form, the CDR3 reads TGTGCCAGCAGTGATAGCACCGGGGAGCTGTTTTTT.

The V gene is TRBV6-6, the J gene TRBJ2-7; D tentatively fits TRBD1 or TRBD2 (5 bases each). Germline values: CDR1 MNHNY, CDR2 SVGAGI (reference sequence). V gave up 0 bases and J gave up 6 bases, with 9 bases separating them. The CDR3 has 13 amino acids. The CDR3 is CASSYSGRSEQYF. CDR3 DNA sequence: TGTGCCAGCAGTTACTCGGGACGGAGCGAGCAGTACTTC.

This clone was picked up one time. For the CDR3, the DNA is TGTGCCATCAGTGACCCGACTAGCGGGGGGCGAATCGAGCAGTACTTC. As protein: CAISDPTSGGRIEQYF. This chain connects TRBV10-3 to TRBJ2-7; 13 positions agree with TRBD2. Unmatched junction bases numbered 8, after V lost 3 bases and J lost 6 bases. Per the germline V gene, CDR1 is ENHRY and CDR2 is SYGVKD. The CDR3 has 16 residues.

This rearrangement joins TRBV5-1 to TRBJ1-1; no firm D call. The V gene's germline CDR1 is SGHRS and CDR2 YFSETQ. Trimming stripped 1 base from V and 3 bases from J, with 19 bases between. CDR3 length: 17 residues. Here the CDR3 reads CASSLQPGLFRDTEAFF. For the CDR3, the DNA is TGCGCCAGCAGCTTGCAGCCGGGGTTGTTTCGAGACACTGAAGCTTTCTTT.

The chain combines TRBV5-6 with TRBJ2-2; D might be TRBD1 (6 bases). The germline V gene has CDR1 SGHDT and CDR2 YYEEEE. V was clipped by 0 bases and J by 5 bases, with 17 bases between them. This CDR3 is 17 amino acids long. Here the CDR3 DNA reads TGTGCCAGCAGCTTGGTTCAGGGGTTGGGGTGGACCGGGGAGCTGTTTTTT. Its protein is CASSLVQGLGWTGELFF.

The V call is TRBV5-1, the J call TRBJ2-1; 13 bases fit TRBD2. This CDR3 region has 18 residues. J lost 4 bases, V lost 6 bases, and 13 bases had no gene match. Per germline, CDR1 SGHRS and CDR2 YFSETQ. CDR3 in amino acids: CASNPIPGTSGVYNEQFF. The CDR3 bases are TGCGCCAGCAACCCCATTCCCGGGACTAGCGGGGTTTACAATGAGCAGTTCTTC.

The chain joins TRBV19 to TRBJ1-4; no clear D gene. This CDR3 spans 14 amino acids. Germline V lookup: CDR1 LNHDA, CDR2 SQIVND (reference sequence). Trimming shortened V by 1 base and J by 7 bases, and 10 bases separated the two germline ends. For the CDR3, the DNA is TGTGCCAGTAGTATAGGGCAGAAAATTGAAAAACTGTTTTTT. Encoded protein: CASSIGQKIEKLFF. Full variable domain (outside the CDR3, taken from reference TRBV19 and TRBJ1-4): DGGITQSPKYLFRKEGQNVTLSCEQNLNHDAMYWYRQDPGQGLRLIYYSQIVNDFQKGDIAEGYSVSREKKESFPLTVTSAQKNPTAFYLCASSIGQKIEKLFFGSGTQLSVL.

This rearrangement joins TRBV5-4 to TRBJ2-3; 11 nucleotides agree with TRBD2. This CDR3 has 16 amino acids. Germline CDR1 and CDR2: SGHNT and YYREEE (reference sequence). J gave up 2 bases and V 4 bases, and 6 bases lay outside the gene matches. For the CDR3, the DNA is TGTGCCAGCAGCACAGGACTAGCGGGCATCACAGATACGCAGTATTTT. Translation: CASSTGLAGITDTQYF.

The V and J genes are TRBV29-1 and TRBJ1-5; D remains unclear. Germline CDR1 and CDR2: SQVTM and ANQGSEA. The CDR3 has 13 residues. Between the trimmed V and J ends, which lost 3 bases and 1 base, there was a span of 7 bases. CDR3 sequence: CSVDFGSNQPQHF. In DNA form, the CDR3 reads TGCAGCGTTGACTTTGGCAGCAATCAGCCCCAGCATTTT.

This chain links TRBV7-8 with TRBJ1-1; D is ambiguous. The CDR3 consists of 13 residues. The V gene's germline CDR1 is SGHVS and CDR2 FQNEAQ. V was clipped by 1 base and J by 10 bases, with 13 bases between them. The CDR3 DNA is TGTGCCAGCAGCTTAGAAGGCGGCTCGGGAGCTTTCTTT. Translated, it gives CASSLEGGSGAFF. Combining the CDR3 with reference TRBV7-8 and TRBJ1-1 gives the whole variable domain GAGVSQSPRYKVAKRGQDVALRCDPISGHVSLFWYQQALGQGPEFLTYFQNEAQLDKSGLPSDRFFAERPEGSVSTLKIQRTQQEDSAVYLCASSLEGGSGAFFGQGTRLTVV.

This rearrangement joins TRBV6-1 to TRBJ2-5; TRBD2 is a possible D gene (5 bases). This CDR3 contains 14 residues. V was cut by 8 bases and J by 2 bases, with 15 bases left in between. Germline CDR1 is MNHNS and CDR2 is SASEGT. The CDR3 DNA reads as TGTGCCAGCGGAGTGGCACCGGGACAAGAGACCCAGTACTTC. As protein: CASGVAPGQETQYF.

This chain's CDR3 is CASSFGLAGGGEQFF. For the CDR3, the DNA is TGTGCCAGCAGTTTTGGTTTGGCGGGGGGCGGTGAGCAGTTCTTC. V gene TRBV25-1 combines with J gene TRBJ2-1; the match to TRBD2 covers 8 bases. The CDR3 has 15 residues. Germline loops: CDR1 MGHDK, CDR2 SYGVNS. The trim removed 5 bases at V and 9 bases at J, leaving 12 bases unmatched.

This clone was detected only once. This sequence joins TRBV5-1 and TRBJ2-2; D is perhaps TRBD2 (5 bases). Deletions cut 6 bases from V and 7 bases from J, with 10 bases between. The CDR3 extends over 12 amino acids. CDR1 SGHRS and CDR2 YFSETQ come from the germline V gene. Written as DNA, the CDR3 is TGCGCCAGCAAGAAGGAGGTCGGGGAGCTGTTTTTT. Its translation is CASKKEVGELFF.

The chain has TRBV10-1 and TRBJ2-7; D possibly corresponds to TRBD2 (6 bases). Trimming took off 8 bases at V and 1 base at J, with 18 bases between the two ends. Germline lookup yields CDR1 WNHNN and CDR2 SYGVQD (reference sequence). This CDR3 comprises 15 residues. The CDR3: CASSGDVGASYEQYF. The CDR3 DNA reads as TGCGCCAGCTCGGGGGATGTCGGGGCTTCCTACGAGCAGTACTTC.

The V call is TRBV5-4, the J call TRBJ1-1; D is perhaps TRBD1 (5 bases). The CDR3 runs to 15 residues. The germline V and J ends were trimmed by 6 bases and 1 base, with 16 bases remaining between them. Germline V gene lookup returns CDR1 SGHNT and CDR2 YYREEE (reference sequence). Written as DNA, the CDR3 is TGTGCCAGCACCGTTCAACAGGTTGGGAACACTGAAGCTTTCTTT. Translating gives CASTVQQVGNTEAFF.

This sequence joins TRBV14 and TRBJ2-7; tentatively, D is TRBD1 (5 bases). CDR1 SGHDN and CDR2 FVKESK come from the germline V gene. The CDR3 has 14 amino acids. V lost 1 base, J lost 2 bases, and 9 bases lay in between. For the CDR3, the DNA is TGTGCCAGCAGCCAAGGTTCGACAGCCTACGAGCAGTACTTC. Amino acid sequence: CASSQGSTAYEQYF. Using reference TRBV14 and TRBJ2-7 for the parts outside the CDR3, the full variable domain is EAGVTQFPSHSVIEKGQTVTLRCDPISGHDNLYWYRRVMGKEIKFLLHFVKESKQDESGMPNNRFLAERTGGTYSTLKVQPAELEDSGVYFCASSQGSTAYEQYFGPGTRLTVT.

The gene calls are TRBV10-3 and TRBJ1-6; 7 bases line up with TRBD1. CDR1 is ENHRY, CDR2 SYGVKD, per germline. The CDR3 runs 15 residues. V gave up 3 bases and J gave up 7 bases; unmatched junction bases: 6. CDR3 in amino acids: CAISEEGARNSPLHF. The CDR3 region has the DNA TGTGCCATCAGTGAAGAGGGGGCGCGAAATTCACCCCTCCACTTT.

The J gene is TRBJ2-5, the V gene TRBV27; D uncertain. There are 15 residues in the CDR3. The germline V gene encodes CDR1 MNHEY and CDR2 SMNVEV (reference sequence). Trimming pared 6 bases from V and 1 base from J, leaving 15 bases between. The CDR3 sequence is CASSLSDPFQETQYF. The CDR3 region has the DNA TGTGCCAGCAGCCTTTCTGACCCTTTCCAAGAGACCCAGTACTTC.

The rearrangement links TRBV11-3 to TRBJ2-2, with D tentatively TRBD1 (5 bases). This CDR3 is built from 15 residues. The germline V gene encodes CDR1 SGHNT and CDR2 YENEEA. Trimming shortened V by 3 bases and J by 3 bases, and 11 bases separated the two germline ends. Here the CDR3 DNA reads TGTGCCAGCAGCTTGGGGCACCTAGACACCGGGGAGCTGTTTTTT. This sequence encodes CASSLGHLDTGELFF.

V gene TRBV11-3 combines with J gene TRBJ2-7; TRBD2 matches 10 bases. V lost 4 bases, J lost 7 bases, and 13 bases stayed unmatched. The CDR3 loop spans 16 amino acids. The germline gives CDR1 SGHNT, CDR2 YENEEA. The CDR3 DNA reads as TGTGCCAGCAGCTCCCCAACTTTAGCGGGGGGAGGTGAGCAGTACTTC. Amino acid sequence: CASSSPTLAGGGEQYF. Using reference TRBV11-3 and TRBJ2-7 for the parts outside the CDR3, the full variable domain is EAGVVQSPRYKIIEKKQPVAFWCNPISGHNTLYWYLQNLGQGPELLIRYENEEAVDDSQLPKDRFSAERLKGVDSTLKIQPAELGDSAVYLCASSSPTLAGGGEQYFGPGTRLTVT.

The chain combines TRBV6-5 with TRBJ1-6, with 7 nucleotides matching TRBD1. J gave up 7 bases and V 4 bases, and 7 bases lay outside the gene matches. The germline gives CDR1 MNHEY, CDR2 SVGAGI. The CDR3 is 15 amino acids. The CDR3 loop reads CASSSSGGGNSPLHF. The CDR3 DNA is TGTGCCAGCAGTTCCTCAGGGGGTGGGAATTCACCCCTCCACTTT.

The CDR3 nucleotides are TGTGCCAGCATAGTGAGAGCCAAAAACATTCAGTACTTC. This gives the protein CASIVRAKNIQYF. The chain employs TRBV25-1 and TRBJ2-4; D remains unclear. V lost 7 bases and J lost 0, with 7 bases in between. Germline V CDR1 and CDR2: MGHDK, SYGVNS. CDR3 size: 13 residues. Full variable domain (missing parts from reference TRBV25-1 and TRBJ2-4): EADIYQTPRYLVIGTGKKITLECSQTMGHDKMYWYQQDPGMELHLIHYSYGVNSTEKGDLSSESTVSRIRTEHFPLTLESARPSHTSQYLCASIVRAKNIQYFGAGTRLSVL.

This chain uses TRBV15 with TRBJ1-2, with D possibly matching TRBD1 (5 bases). The germline CDR1 and CDR2 sequences are LNHNV and YYDKDF (reference sequence). V was trimmed by 0 bases and J by 8 bases, leaving 16 bases between them. The CDR3 has 15 amino acids. CDR3 residues: CATSRDRWGFEGYTF. The CDR3 DNA sequence: TGTGCCACCAGCAGAGATAGGTGGGGGTTCGAGGGCTACACCTTC.

A few counts support this clone. V is TRBV10-2 and J is TRBJ1-1, with TRBD1 as a possible D gene (6 bases). Germline V gene data show CDR1 as WSHSY and CDR2 as SAAADI. The germline V and J ends were trimmed by 6 bases and 0 bases, with 11 bases remaining between them. CDR3 length equals 14 residues. CDR3 nucleotide sequence: TGCGCCAGCAGGGGACAAGGGGTGAACACTGAAGCTTTCTTT. Translation: CASRGQGVNTEAFF.

This chain joins TRBV7-3 and TRBJ2-3; 8 positions match TRBD1. J was trimmed by 2 bases and V by 5 bases; bases with no gene match: 6. From germline, CDR1 is SGHTA and CDR2 FQGTGA. The CDR3 is 15 residues long. For the CDR3, the DNA is TGTGCCAGCAGCCCAGGACAGGGACCCACAGATACGCAGTATTTT. Translated, it gives CASSPGQGPTDTQYF. Based on the CDR3 plus reference TRBV7-3 and TRBJ2-3, the full variable domain is GAGVSQTPSNKVTEKGKYVELRCDPISGHTALYWYRQSLGQGPEFLIYFQGTGAADDSGLPNDRFFAVRPEGSVSTLKIQRTERGDSAVYLCASSPGQGPTDTQYFGPGTRLTVL.

The rearrangement joins TRBV7-6 to TRBJ2-7; D call uncertain. From germline, CDR1 is SGHVS and CDR2 FNYEAQ. V was trimmed by 5 bases and J by 5 bases, leaving 10 bases between them. The CDR3 is 12 residues long. Here the CDR3 reads CASSPRSDEQYF. CDR3 coding DNA: TGTGCCAGCAGCCCCCGTTCCGACGAGCAGTACTTC.

The chain carries TRBV7-8 and TRBJ1-4; possibly TRBD1 for D (5 bases). This CDR3 has 16 amino acids. Germline V gene data show CDR1 as SGHVS and CDR2 as FQNEAQ. V was clipped by 1 base and J by 6 bases, with 15 bases between them. The CDR3 region has the DNA TGTGCCAGCAGCTTAGGTTTGGGACGCCAGGATGAAAAACTGTTTTTT. Amino acid sequence: CASSLGLGRQDEKLFF.

This clone was seen a single time. The chain couples TRBV5-4 to TRBJ1-1; D perhaps matches TRBD1 (6 bases). The V gene's germline CDR1 is SGHNT and CDR2 YYREEE (reference sequence). There are 16 residues in the CDR3. V gave up 0 bases and J gave up 3 bases, with 15 bases separating them. The CDR3 here is CASSLGLLGAYTEAFF. The CDR3 region has the DNA TGTGCCAGCAGCTTGGGTCTCCTGGGGGCGTACACTGAAGCTTTCTTT. Looking up the rest from reference TRBV5-4 and TRBJ1-1 gives the full variable domain: ETGVTQSPTHLIKTRGQQVTLRCSSQSGHNTVSWYQQALGQGPQFIFQYYREEENGRGNFPPRFSGLQFPNYSSELNVNALELDDSALYLCASSLGLLGAYTEAFFGQGTRLTVV.

The V and J genes are TRBV19 and TRBJ1-3; D might be TRBD1 (5 bases). Per germline, CDR1 LNHDA and CDR2 SQIVND (reference sequence). Trimming removed 3 bases at V and 3 bases at J, with 15 bases between. The CDR3 extends over 16 amino acids. The CDR3 DNA sequence: TGTGCCAGTAGTATCCTATCGCAGGGCTTTGGAAACACCATATATTTT. Protein sequence: CASSILSQGFGNTIYF.